Listed below are T cell receptor beta chains from one sample, sequenced in a study of T cells in localized non-small cell lung cancer. Profiled with immunoSEQ multiplex PCR; TCRdb holds only in-frame clones, not every one. The sample has roughly 40,000 clones, around 87% seen once. The sequencing here drew on peripheral blood, taken before any cancer treatment. The receptors come from a man between 18 and 55 years old with stage I lung adenocarcinoma. The CDR3 runs from the conserved cysteine through the conserved F or W. D genes are given only for firm matches. Some rows mark clone size as missing; the rest say once, few, many or name a class of expanded clone.

>-|TRBV4-1|TRBJ2-5|-
TGCGCCAGCAGCCAAGAATGGACAGTGGCAATGGAGACCCAGTACTTC
CASSQEWTVAMETQYF
>-|TRBV9|TRBJ2-1|-
TGTGCCAGCCCAAGGCAGTTCTTC
CASPRQFF
>-|TRBV4-1|TRBJ2-3|-
TGCGCCAGCAGCCATCGGGGGAGCACAGATACGCAGTATTTT
CASSHRGSTDTQYF
>-|TRBV6-1|TRBJ1-5|TRBD1
TGTGCCAGCAGGACAGGGTCCAATCAGCCCCAGCATTTT
CASRTGSNQPQHF
>-|TRBV30|TRBJ2-6|-
TGTGCCTGGAGTTCCCGTTCCGGTTACCCTGGGGCCAACGTCCTGACTTTC
CAWSSRSGYPGANVLTF
>once|TRBV27|TRBJ2-3|-
TGTGCCAGCATGAGCACAGATACGCAGTATTTT
CASMSTDTQYF
>-|TRBV20-1|TRBJ1-2|-
TGCAGTGCACCGGGAGACTATGGCTACACCTTC
CSAPGDYGYTF
>-|TRBV6-6|TRBJ1-2|-
TGTGCCAGCAGTTATGGGGGTAGGAACTATGGCTACACCTTC
CASSYGGRNYGYTF
>few|TRBV11-2|TRBJ1-3|-
TGTGCCAGCAGCTTAGCTGGACCTGGGATTGAGGGCACCATATATTTT
CASSLAGPGIEGTIYF
>-|TRBV5-1|TRBJ2-3|TRBD2
TGCGCCAGCAGCTCCCTCTTGGTAGGGAGGGCAGATACGCAGTATTTT
CASSSLLVGRADTQYF
>once|TRBV30|TRBJ1-2|TRBD1
TGTGCCTGGAGGCGCGACAGGGGGCAGGGGGGCTACACCTTC
CAWRRDRGQGGYTF
>once|TRBV19|TRBJ2-7|TRBD1
TGTGCCAGTAGCGGGACAGCCGTCTCCTACGAGCAGTACTTC
CASSGTAVSYEQYF
>-|TRBV28|TRBJ1-2|TRBD1
TGTGCCAGCAGTTCCCCCGACAGGGGCGGAAATGGCTACACCTTC
CASSSPDRGGNGYTF
>-|TRBV29-1|TRBJ1-1|-
TGCAGCGCCAATGAGGGGGGAAGAACAGGAGCTTTCTTT
CSANEGGRTGAFF
>-|TRBV27|TRBJ1-2|-
TGTGCCAGCAGTTCCGTATCCAGGGGTGGCTACACCTTC
CASSSVSRGGYTF
>-|TRBV6-5|TRBJ1-5|-
TGTGCCAGCAGTTACTCGAAGAATCAGCCCCAGCATTTT
CASSYSKNQPQHF
>-|TRBV30|TRBJ2-1|TRBD2
TGTGCCTGGAGTAGGGGACTAGTTGAGAATGAGCAGTTCTTC
CAWSRGLVENEQFF
>-|TRBV7-2|TRBJ2-7|TRBD2
TGTGCCAGCGCACGGGGGGACTACGAGCAGTACTTC
CASARGDYEQYF
>-|TRBV11-2|TRBJ2-5|TRBD1
TGTGCCAGCAGCTTAGAATGGACAGGGGCTCGGGAGACCCAGTACTTC
CASSLEWTGARETQYF
>-|TRBV19|TRBJ1-6|-
TGTGCCAGTAGTATGAGAGGACAGACTTCGTATAATTCACCCCTCCACTTT
CASSMRGQTSYNSPLHF
>few|TRBV5-6|TRBJ1-1|-
TGTGCCAGCAGCTTGGCAGGGGTTCCCACTGAAGCTTTCTTT
CASSLAGVPTEAFF
>-|TRBV2|TRBJ1-3|-
TGTGCCAGCAGTGCAGGGACTGGAAACACCATATATTTT
CASSAGTGNTIYF
>few|TRBV27|TRBJ1-5|TRBD1
TGTGCCAGCAGTTTCCGACAGGGAGGATCAAATCAGCCCCAGCATTTT
CASSFRQGGSNQPQHF
>-|TRBV9|TRBJ2-7|TRBD1
TGTGCCAGCAGCTCACGTCCCGGGACAGGGGCCGTCCAGGACGAGCAGTACTTC
CASSSRPGTGAVQDEQYF
>-|TRBV5-6|TRBJ1-1|TRBD1
TGTGCCAGCAGCTGGGGACAGAGCACTGAAGCTTTCTTT
CASSWGQSTEAFF
>-|TRBV9|TRBJ1-2|-
TGTGCCAGCAGCGATGAAGGACGCCGTACTAACTATGGCTACACCTTC
CASSDEGRRTNYGYTF
>-|TRBV5-5|TRBJ2-7|-
TGTGCCAGCAGCCAACGGGCACTCCCCTACGAGCAGTACTTC
CASSQRALPYEQYF
>-|TRBV30|TRBJ2-3|-
TGTGCCTGGAGTGTACCTGGAGGGACAAACTTATACACAGATACGCAGTATTTT
CAWSVPGGTNLYTDTQYF
>-|TRBV7-2|TRBJ2-7|-
TGTGCCAGCAGCCTACCGGGCAAACAAAAGCACGAGCAGTACTTC
CASSLPGKQKHEQYF
>-|TRBV14|TRBJ2-5|-
TGTGCCAGCAGCCAAGGAGGCTCGGGGTTGGGGTACCAAGAGACCCAGTACTTC
CASSQGGSGLGYQETQYF
>-|TRBV30|TRBJ1-5|-
TGTGCCTGGAGTGTAGTGGGGGTGCACCAGCCCCAGCATTTT
CAWSVVGVHQPQHF
>-|TRBV4-2|TRBJ2-2|TRBD2
TGTGCCAGCAGCCAAGCGGCGGGGGGGAATAGCGGGGAGCTGTTTTTT
CASSQAAGGNSGELFF
>-|TRBV19|TRBJ2-1|TRBD2
TGTGCCACCCATGGACTAGCGGGGACCCCTGTCGATGAGCAGTTCTTC
CATHGLAGTPVDEQFF
>-|TRBV2|TRBJ2-5|TRBD1
TGTGCCAGCAGTGCCCAACAGGGGGCTCAGGAGACCCAGTACTTC
CASSAQQGAQETQYF
>-|TRBV11-1|TRBJ2-7|TRBD1
TGTGCCAGCAGCTATTTGACAGGGACGACCTACGAGCAGTACTTC
CASSYLTGTTYEQYF
>-|TRBV7-9|TRBJ1-6|-
TGTGCCAGCAGCTTGGGGGGTCAGAGGCCCCTCCACTTT
CASSLGGQRPLHF
>once|TRBV18|TRBJ1-5|-
TGTGCCAGCTCACCTGACAGAAATCAGCCCCAGCATTTT
CASSPDRNQPQHF
>-|TRBV2|TRBJ1-1|-
TGTGCCAGCAGTGGCGACTTCCGGGTGCTGTGGACTGAAGCTTTCTTT
CASSGDFRVLWTEAFF
>-|TRBV15|TRBJ1-2|TRBD1
TGTGCCACCAGCCCCCGGGACAGGGTCGGGGGCTACACCTTC
CATSPRDRVGGYTF
>-|TRBV18|TRBJ1-6|TRBD1
TGTGCCAGCTCCCTGACAGGGGTCGGGAATTCACCCCTCCACTTT
CASSLTGVGNSPLHF
>-|TRBV19|TRBJ1-4|-
TGTGCCAGTAGTCCCCCCGGAGTTTGGAATGAAAAACTGTTTTTT
CASSPPGVWNEKLFF